The text below deals with one TCR beta chain. The antigen remains unidentified. This entry comes from a study of T cell responses to AZD1222 COVID-19 vaccine. Study conclusions and caveats: Repertoire sampling was restricted to post-peak T cell response timepoints. AZD1222 recipients seropositive at baseline numbered only six or seven.

V lost 3 bases, J lost 9 bases, and 14 bases lay in between. Per germline, CDR1 SNHLY and CDR2 FYNNEI. The CDR3 consists of 13 residues. Sequencing used immunoSEQ multiplex PCR; TCRdb keeps in-frame clones, though not all of them. The sample contains approximately 170,000 clones, roughly nine tenths of which appear only once. The sequence came from an adult in good health. Material: peripheral blood, obtained on day 0 of AZD1222 vaccination. The rearrangement links TRBV2 to TRBJ1-2; D not certain. The chain's CDR3 is CASSEGLLKRYTF. The DNA for the CDR3 is TGTGCCAGCAGTGAGGGCTTACTGAAGCGCTACACCTTC. The full variable domain, completed using reference TRBV2 and TRBJ1-2, is EPEVTQTPSHQVTQMGQEVILRCVPISNHLYFYWYRQILGQKVEFLVSFYNNEISEKSEIFDDQFSVERPDGSNFTLKIRSTKLEDSAMYFCASSEGLLKRYTFGSGTRLTVV.